The 31 T cell receptor beta chains presented below share a single source sample, sequenced in a study of CD8+ T cells in alopecia areata. Specified treatment: oral pan-JAK inhibitor, 5-10 mg twice daily. cDNA reverse transcribed from extracted RNA served as the sequencing template. The data were produced by immunoSEQ multiplex PCR, yet TCRdb's version contains in-frame clones alone and is incomplete. The sample contains 200,000 to 250,000 clones, over 60% of which appear only once. Material: CD4+ T cells sorted from blood, obtained at week 4, from a patient treated with tofacitinib. Receptors were obtained from a human donor with alopecia areata.

The chain is built from TRBV13 and TRBJ2-1; D gene ambiguous. Germline CDR1 reads PRHDT; CDR2 reads FYEKMQ (reference sequence). This CDR3 is 15 amino acids long. V lost 2 bases and J 6 bases, leaving 14 bases between the germline ends. The CDR3 region has the DNA TGTGCCAGCAGCTTAACCCTAAAACCCCCCAATGAGCAGTTCTTC. Translated, it gives CASSLTLKPPNEQFF.

The CDR3 is CASSEARETQYF. The CDR3, as DNA: TGTGCCAGCAGTGAAGCGCGAGAGACCCAGTACTTC. The chain recombines TRBV2 with TRBJ2-5; D uncertain. There are 12 residues in the CDR3. CDR1 and CDR2 (germline): SNHLY, FYNNEI. The V end lost 0 bases, the J end lost 4 bases, and 3 bases lay between the germline ends. The full variable domain, completed using reference TRBV2 and TRBJ2-5, is EPEVTQTPSHQVTQMGQEVILRCVPISNHLYFYWYRQILGQKVEFLVSFYNNEISEKSEIFDDQFSVERPDGSNFTLKIRSTKLEDSAMYFCASSEARETQYFGPGTRLLVL.

V and J are TRBV14 and TRBJ1-6; TRBD1 aligns across 7 bases. The ends lost 0 bases at V and 7 bases at J; junction bases unmatched: 6. The CDR3 totals 16 residues. Germline V lookup: CDR1 SGHDN, CDR2 FVKESK. CDR3 protein: CASSQDVGTANSPLHF. The CDR3 region has the DNA TGTGCCAGCAGCCAAGATGTGGGGACAGCAAATTCACCCCTCCACTTT.

The table lists this clone with a count of one. The gene calls are TRBV5-6 and TRBJ2-3; either TRBD1 or TRBD2 may supply D (6 bases each). The germline V gene encodes CDR1 SGHDT and CDR2 YYEEEE. This CDR3 is built from 13 residues. V lost 4 bases and J 6 bases, leaving 12 bases between the germline ends. The CDR3: CASSLGGPDTQYF. The CDR3 nucleotides read TGTGCCAGCAGCCTGGGGGGCCCTGATACGCAGTATTTT.

V and J are TRBV28 and TRBJ2-7; maybe TRBD1 (5 bases). CDR3 length equals 15 residues. CDR1 is MDHEN, CDR2 SYDVKM, per germline. V shed 2 bases and J shed 2 bases, with 13 bases lying between them. CDR3 nucleotides: TGTGCCAGCAGTTTAGATCTCAGGGCAACCTACGAGCAGTACTTC. Protein: CASSLDLRATYEQYF.

The chain has TRBV10-3 and TRBJ1-3; maybe TRBD1 (6 bases). From germline, CDR1 is ENHRY and CDR2 SYGVKD. V was cut by 11 bases and J by 5 bases, with 13 bases left in between. The CDR3 spans 12 residues. The CDR3 coding sequence is TGTGCCGCAGGGGATCTGAGAAACACCATATATTTT. This sequence encodes CAAGDLRNTIYF.

This clone was observed a few times. The CDR3 DNA reads TGTGCCAGCAGTTCGGGACTAGCGGGGGAAAATGAGCAGTTCTTC. This sequence encodes CASSSGLAGENEQFF. V usage is TRBV6-1 and J usage is TRBJ2-1, with 14 nucleotides matching TRBD2. The junction had 4 bases not matched to a gene; V was cut back by 5 bases and J by 7 bases. CDR3 length equals 15 residues. CDR1 MNHNS and CDR2 SASEGT come from the germline V gene.

This clone was seen more than once but under ten times. The chain combines TRBV7-9 with TRBJ1-1; TRBD1 might be the D (5 bases). The CDR3 is made up of 14 amino acids. Trimming removed 0 bases at V and 6 bases at J, with 11 bases between. Germline V CDR1 and CDR2: SEHNR, FQNEAQ (reference sequence). CDR3 region: CASSLAHGGAEAFF. CDR3 sequence (DNA): TGTGCCAGCAGCTTAGCGCATGGGGGTGCTGAAGCTTTCTTT.

This clone has a handful of counts. This rearrangement joins TRBV18 to TRBJ1-2; no reliable D call. This CDR3 has 12 amino acids. Deletions cut 2 bases from V and 2 bases from J, with 3 bases between. Germline-derived CDR1 and CDR2 are KGHSH and LQKENI. The CDR3 protein is CASSPGNYGYTF. CDR3 DNA sequence: TGTGCCAGCTCACCAGGGAACTATGGCTACACCTTC. The entire variable domain, with the rest obtained from reference TRBV18 and TRBJ1-2, is as follows: NAGVMQNPRHLVRRRGQEARLRCSPMKGHSHVYWYRQLPEEGLKFMVYLQKENIIDESGMPKERFSAEFPKEGPSILRIQQVVRGDSAAYFCASSPGNYGYTFGSGTRLTVV.

The chain links TRBV6-6 to TRBJ1-2, with TRBD1 identical over 12 bases. The CDR3 has 14 residues. From germline, CDR1 is MNHNY and CDR2 SVGAGI (reference sequence). Trimming took 9 bases from V and 5 from J; bases not matched to a gene: 7. The CDR3 nucleotides read TGTGCCAGTACCGGGACAGGGGGCTATTATGGCTACACCTTC. Translating it yields CASTGTGGYYGYTF.

This clone showed up just a few times. CDR3 sequence reads: CASSPMGGTRETQYF. The CDR3 nucleotides are TGCGCCAGCAGCCCGATGGGGGGGACCCGGGAGACCCAGTACTTC. The rearrangement joins TRBV5-1 to TRBJ2-5, with 7 bases that match TRBD2. The CDR3 is 15 amino acids. Losses at the gene ends were 4 bases for V and 5 bases for J; bases not matched to a gene: 11. Germline CDR1 is SGHRS and CDR2 is YFSETQ.

This clone occurred a few times. The chain couples TRBV2 to TRBJ2-6; TRBD1 agrees at 9 bases. Germline loops: CDR1 SNHLY, CDR2 FYNNEI. The V segment lost 6 bases and the J segment 7 bases; nucleotides outside the gene matches: 7. The CDR3 consists of 15 residues. CDR3 nucleotides: TGTGCCAGCAGCGTGGACAGGGGAAGAGCCAACGTCCTGACTTTC. Translation gives CASSVDRGRANVLTF.

This sequence joins TRBV5-1 and TRBJ2-5; D gene uncertain. The CDR3 spans 14 residues. Germline V gene data show CDR1 as SGHRS and CDR2 as YFSETQ. V was trimmed by 2 bases and J by 0 bases, leaving 8 bases between them. CDR3 region: CASSLGQNQETQYF. The CDR3 coding sequence is TGCGCCAGCAGCTTAGGGCAGAACCAAGAGACCCAGTACTTC.

The genes are TRBV29-1 and TRBJ2-1; 7 positions match TRBD1. Germline CDR1 is SQVTM and CDR2 is ANQGSEA. This CDR3 has 15 amino acids. V lost 4 bases, J lost 4 bases, and 10 bases stayed unmatched. CDR3 sequence: CSVGGEGGFYNEQFF. The CDR3 nucleotides read TGCAGCGTTGGAGGGGAAGGGGGCTTTTACAATGAGCAGTTCTTC.

This clone was counted a few times. V and J are TRBV29-1 and TRBJ2-7, with D perhaps TRBD1 or TRBD2 (5 bases each). Germline assignment: CDR1 SQVTM and CDR2 ANQGSEA. Trimming pared 4 bases from V and 6 bases from J, leaving 19 bases between. The CDR3 runs to 14 residues. The CDR3 DNA is TGCAGCGTTGGTATTGGGTCTGGGACGAGCGAGCAGTACTTC. Its translation: CSVGIGSGTSEQYF.

About this clone itself: The junction does not match germline at one end; this may be a read error. The chain couples TRBV7-9 to TRBJ2-1, with a weak D call TRBD1 (6 bases). The CDR3 totals 14 residues. From germline, CDR1 is SEHNR and CDR2 FQNEAQ (reference sequence). CDR3 sequence: CASSQEGTNNEQFF. The CDR3 DNA sequence: TGCGCCAGCAGCCAAGAAGGGACAAACAATGAGCAGTTCTTC.

The chain is built from TRBV4-1 and TRBJ2-7; D is undetermined. The ends were cut back, 4 bases at V and 0 bases at J, with 13 bases in the middle. The CDR3 spans 15 residues. Germline CDR1 is MGHRA and CDR2 is YSYEKL. CDR3 bases: TGCGCCAGCAGCCGGGAATGGACGGCCTCCTACGAGCAGTACTTC. This codes for CASSREWTASYEQYF.

This chain links TRBV9 with TRBJ2-5; a possible D gene is TRBD2 (5 bases). V was shortened by 4 bases and J by 3 bases, with 13 bases between the two germline ends. The germline V gene encodes CDR1 SGDLS and CDR2 YYNGEE. The CDR3 consists of 14 residues. The CDR3 DNA sequence: TGTGCCAGCAGCCCTGGGCCCGGGGAAGAGACCCAGTACTTC. Translation: CASSPGPGEETQYF.

This clone came up once. The rearrangement links TRBV5-6 to TRBJ2-1, with 10 nucleotides matching TRBD2. CDR3 length equals 14 residues. The germline V gene encodes CDR1 SGHDT and CDR2 YYEEEE. V lost 4 bases, J lost 6 bases, and 4 bases stayed unmatched. The CDR3 protein is CASSPGLALNEQFF. The CDR3 DNA sequence: TGTGCCAGCAGCCCGGGACTAGCGCTCAATGAGCAGTTCTTC. The full variable domain, rest sourced from reference TRBV5-6 and TRBJ2-1, is DAGVTQSPTHLIKTRGQQVTLRCSPKSGHDTVSWYQQALGQGPQFIFQYYEEEERQRGNFPDRFSGHQFPNYSSELNVNALLLGDSALYLCASSPGLALNEQFFGPGTRLTVL.

This clone appeared a single time. The rearrangement links TRBV29-1 to TRBJ2-5, with D maybe TRBD1 (5 bases). Deletions cut 7 bases from V and 3 bases from J, with 12 bases between. This CDR3 comprises 12 residues. Germline V gives CDR1 SQVTM, CDR2 ANQGSEA. CDR3 nucleotide sequence: TGCAGCGGCCTGGTAGGGGAAGAGACCCAGTACTTC. Amino acid sequence: CSGLVGEETQYF.

The genes are TRBV23-1 and TRBJ1-3; no definite D call. TRBV23-1 is labeled an ORF, and its function is uncertain. The CDR3 sequence is 13 residues long. Trimming stripped 2 bases from V and 1 base from J, with 3 bases between. CDR3 sequence: CASSQVSGNTIYF. The CDR3 DNA is TGCGCCAGCAGTCAAGTTTCTGGAAACACCATATATTTT.

V and J are TRBV25-1 and TRBJ2-3; 8 bases are shared with TRBD2. There are 14 residues in the CDR3. V shed 4 bases and J 1 base; nucleotides not matched to a gene: 1. From germline, CDR1 is MGHDK and CDR2 SYGVNS. CDR3 bases: TGTGCCAGCAGTGCAGCGGGGGGCACAGATACGCAGTATTTT. Encoded protein: CASSAAGGTDTQYF.

This clone appeared a few times. The chain joins TRBV4-1 to TRBJ1-5; D gene uncertain. V lost 4 bases and J lost 6, with 10 bases in between. The CDR3 sequence is 13 residues long. Germline loops: CDR1 MGHRA, CDR2 YSYEKL. The CDR3 reads CASSRNPPQPQHF. CDR3 nucleotide sequence: TGCGCCAGCAGCCGGAACCCGCCTCAGCCCCAGCATTTT.

The chain couples TRBV25-1 to TRBJ2-3; perhaps TRBD2 as D (6 bases). Germline V gene sequence: CDR1 MGHDK, CDR2 SYGVNS. This CDR3 contains 13 residues. The V end was cut by 4 bases, the J end by 4 bases, with 9 bases between. The CDR3 DNA reads as TGTGCCAGCAGTGGGGGCGGGGCAGATACGCAGTATTTT. Translating it yields CASSGGGADTQYF. Full variable domain (rest looked up from reference TRBV25-1 and TRBJ2-3): EADIYQTPRYLVIGTGKKITLECSQTMGHDKMYWYQQDPGMELHLIHYSYGVNSTEKGDLSSESTVSRIRTEHFPLTLESARPSHTSQYLCASSGGGADTQYFGPGTRLTVL.

Only a few counts were recorded for this clone. The CDR3: CASSPGGQGGYTF. In nucleotides, the CDR3 is TGTGCCAGCAGCCCTGGTGGTCAGGGTGGCTACACCTTC. The genes are TRBV28 and TRBJ1-2, with D possibly matching TRBD1 (5 bases). Germline-derived CDR1 and CDR2 are MDHEN and SYDVKM. The CDR3 has 13 amino acids. Trimming shortened V by 6 bases and J by 7 bases, and 15 bases separated the two germline ends.

The J gene is TRBJ1-5, the V gene TRBV5-4; D gene unclear. The V end lost 4 bases, the J end lost 5 bases, and 10 bases lay between the germline ends. The CDR3 runs to 13 residues. Germline V gene lookup returns CDR1 SGHNT and CDR2 YYREEE (reference sequence). The CDR3 bases are TGTGCCAGCAGCAACGGGGTGGATCAGCCCCAGCATTTT. The encoded protein is CASSNGVDQPQHF.

This clone occurred a few times. The chain combines TRBV18 with TRBJ1-6; TRBD1 aligns across 8 bases. The CDR3 runs 15 residues. Unmatched junction bases numbered 2, after V lost 2 bases and J lost 5 bases. Per the germline V gene, CDR1 is KGHSH and CDR2 is LQKENI. The CDR3 here is CASSPNRGDNSPLHF. CDR3 DNA: TGTGCCAGCTCACCAAACAGGGGGGATAATTCACCCCTCCACTTT.

The rearrangement uses TRBV5-4 and TRBJ1-2; possible D gene TRBD1, 5 bases. The germline V and J ends were trimmed by 0 bases and 4 bases, with 7 bases remaining between them. This CDR3 spans 13 amino acids. Germline V gives CDR1 SGHNT, CDR2 YYREEE (reference sequence). The CDR3 DNA is TGTGCCAGCAGCTTGGACAGGACCTATGGCTACACCTTC. This codes for CASSLDRTYGYTF.

This rearrangement joins TRBV4-3 to TRBJ2-3; D ambiguous. The CDR3 loop spans 15 amino acids. CDR1 and CDR2 from the germline V gene are LGHNA and YSLEER. V lost 0 bases, J lost 4 bases, and 11 bases lay in between. CDR3 nucleotides: TGCGCCAGCAGCCAAGACCCGCTAAACTCAGATACGCAGTATTTT. Translated, it gives CASSQDPLNSDTQYF.

This clone has only a few counts. V is TRBV7-2 and J is TRBJ1-6; no firm D call. The CDR3 runs 14 residues. The V end was cut by 2 bases, the J end by 6 bases, with 8 bases between. CDR1 is SGHTA, CDR2 FQGNSA, per germline. CDR3 nucleotides: TGTGCCAGCAGCTTAAAGAAGCTTAATTCACCCCTCCACTTT. Translating gives CASSLKKLNSPLHF.

The gene calls are TRBV5-1 and TRBJ2-7, with 8 bases matching TRBD2. Looked up from germline, CDR1 is SGHRS and CDR2 is YFSETQ. V was clipped by 0 bases and J by 0 bases; unmatched bases: 8. CDR3 length equals 17 residues. The CDR3 DNA sequence: TGCGCCAGCAGCTTGGCTATCCTTAGCGGGGACTCCTACGAGCAGTACTTC. This translates into CASSLAILSGDSYEQYF.